These T cell receptor beta chains were read from a single sample in a study of blood T cell repertoires in COVID-19. The assay was immunoSEQ multiplex PCR, and TCRdb's table has in-frame clones only and misses some. The repertoire holds around 280,000 clones, with 85% as singletons. What was sequenced was peripheral blood. These receptors were taken from a woman aged 50 to 60 with active or convalescent COVID-19. The CDR3 runs from the conserved cysteine through the conserved F or W. D genes are given only for firm matches.

D gene	V gene	J gene	CDR3 protein
TRBD1	TRBV2	TRBJ1-4	CASRGQGGEKLFF
TRBD1	TRBV5-1	TRBJ1-5	CASSSGTDSNQPQHF
NA	TRBV5-1	TRBJ2-6	CASSTPGLADTGANVLTF
TRBD1	TRBV27	TRBJ1-1	CASSFGQGNTEAFF
NA	TRBV11-2	TRBJ2-1	CASSLGTSQFF
NA	TRBV12-3/TRBV12-4	TRBJ1-6	CASRQGGSPLHF
TRBD2	TRBV19	TRBJ2-3	CASSGRTTDTQYF
NA	TRBV6-5	TRBJ1-2	CASSYRQGRYYGYTF
TRBD2	TRBV4-2	TRBJ2-1	CASSQVNSGRDYNEQFF
NA	TRBV19	TRBJ1-2	CASHELGTANYGYTF